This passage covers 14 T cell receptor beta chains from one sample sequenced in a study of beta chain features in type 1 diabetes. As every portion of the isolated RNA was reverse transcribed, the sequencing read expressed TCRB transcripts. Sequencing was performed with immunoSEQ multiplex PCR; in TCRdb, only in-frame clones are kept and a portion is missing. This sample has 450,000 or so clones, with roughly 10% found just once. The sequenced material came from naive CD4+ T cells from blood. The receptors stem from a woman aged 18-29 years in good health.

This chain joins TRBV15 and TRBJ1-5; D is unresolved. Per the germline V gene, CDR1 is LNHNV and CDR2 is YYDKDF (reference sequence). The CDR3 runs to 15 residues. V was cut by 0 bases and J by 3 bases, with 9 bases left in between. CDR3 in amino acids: CATSRELGNNQPQHF. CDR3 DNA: TGTGCCACCAGCAGAGAGTTGGGGAACAATCAGCCCCAGCATTTT.

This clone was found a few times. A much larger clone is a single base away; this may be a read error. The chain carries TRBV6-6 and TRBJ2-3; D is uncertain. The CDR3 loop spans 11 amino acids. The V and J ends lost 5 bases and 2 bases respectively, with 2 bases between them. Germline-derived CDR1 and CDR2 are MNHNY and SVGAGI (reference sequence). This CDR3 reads CASSNTDTQYF. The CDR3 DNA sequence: TGTGCCAGCAGTAACACAGATACGCAGTATTTT.

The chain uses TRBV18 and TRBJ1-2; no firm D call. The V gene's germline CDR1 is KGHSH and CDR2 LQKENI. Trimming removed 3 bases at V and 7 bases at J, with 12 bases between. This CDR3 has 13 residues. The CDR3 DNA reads TGTGCCAGCTCACCGGACGGACGAACTGGCTACACCTTC. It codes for CASSPDGRTGYTF.

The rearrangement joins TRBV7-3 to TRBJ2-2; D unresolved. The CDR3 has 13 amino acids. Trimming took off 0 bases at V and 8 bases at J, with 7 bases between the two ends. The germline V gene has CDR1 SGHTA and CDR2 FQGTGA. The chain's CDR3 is CASSLTVRGELFF. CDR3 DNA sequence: TGTGCCAGCAGCTTAACGGTCAGAGGGGAGCTGTTTTTT.

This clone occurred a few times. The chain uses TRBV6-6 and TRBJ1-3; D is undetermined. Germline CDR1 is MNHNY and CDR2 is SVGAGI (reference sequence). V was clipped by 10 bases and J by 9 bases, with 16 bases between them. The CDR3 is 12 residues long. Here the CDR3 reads CATTASRGTIYF. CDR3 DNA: TGTGCCACCACGGCCTCCCGGGGCACCATATATTTT.

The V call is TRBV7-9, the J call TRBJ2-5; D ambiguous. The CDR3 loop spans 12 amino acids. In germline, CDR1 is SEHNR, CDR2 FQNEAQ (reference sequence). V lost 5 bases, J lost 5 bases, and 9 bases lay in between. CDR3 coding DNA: TGTGCCAGCAGCCTAGGATTCGAGACCCAGTACTTC. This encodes CASSLGFETQYF.

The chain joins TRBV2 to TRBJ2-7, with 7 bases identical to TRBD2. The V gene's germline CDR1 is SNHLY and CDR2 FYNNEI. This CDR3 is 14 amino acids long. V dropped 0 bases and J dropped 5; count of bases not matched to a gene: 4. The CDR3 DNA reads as TGTGCCAGCAGTGAAGCGCGGGAGTTCCACGAGCAGTACTTC. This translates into CASSEAREFHEQYF.

The CDR3 bases are TGTGCCAGCAGTTACGAGTTAATCTCCTACGAGCAGTACGTC. Protein: CASSYELISYEQYV. The chain has TRBV6-5 and TRBJ2-7; D call uncertain. The germline V and J ends were trimmed by 2 bases and 0 bases, with 8 bases remaining between them. This CDR3 region has 14 residues. CDR1 is MNHEY and CDR2 is SVGAGI in the germline V gene.

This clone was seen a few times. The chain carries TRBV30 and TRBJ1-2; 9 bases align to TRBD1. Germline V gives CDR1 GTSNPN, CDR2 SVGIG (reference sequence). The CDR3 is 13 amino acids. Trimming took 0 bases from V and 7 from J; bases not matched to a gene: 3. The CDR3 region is CAWSVQGALGYTF. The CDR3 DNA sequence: TGTGCCTGGAGTGTACAGGGGGCGCTTGGCTACACCTTC.

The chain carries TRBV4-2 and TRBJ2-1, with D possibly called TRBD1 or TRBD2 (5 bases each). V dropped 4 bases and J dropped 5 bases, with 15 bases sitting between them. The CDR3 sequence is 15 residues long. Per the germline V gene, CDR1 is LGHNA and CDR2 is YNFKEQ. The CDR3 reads CASSRWDLRDNEQFF. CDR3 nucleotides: TGTGCCAGCAGCCGCTGGGACCTCCGGGACAATGAGCAGTTCTTC.

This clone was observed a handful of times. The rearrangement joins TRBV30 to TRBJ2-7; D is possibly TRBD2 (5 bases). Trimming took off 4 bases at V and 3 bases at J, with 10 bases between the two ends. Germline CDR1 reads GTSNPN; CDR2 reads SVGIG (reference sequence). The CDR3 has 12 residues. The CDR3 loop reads CAWTGVSYEQYF. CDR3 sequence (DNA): TGTGCCTGGACCGGGGTCAGCTACGAGCAGTACTTC.

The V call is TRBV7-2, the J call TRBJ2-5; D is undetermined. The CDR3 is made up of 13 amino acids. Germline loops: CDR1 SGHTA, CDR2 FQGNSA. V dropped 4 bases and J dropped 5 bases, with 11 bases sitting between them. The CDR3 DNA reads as TGTGCCAGCAGCTCGAACCGGGCGGAGACCCAGTACTTC. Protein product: CASSSNRAETQYF.

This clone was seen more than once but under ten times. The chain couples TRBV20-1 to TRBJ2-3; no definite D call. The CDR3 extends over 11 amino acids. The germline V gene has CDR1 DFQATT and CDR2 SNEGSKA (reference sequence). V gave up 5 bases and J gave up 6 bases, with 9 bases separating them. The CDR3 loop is CSAPRPDTQYF. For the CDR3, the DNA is TGCAGTGCTCCCCGTCCCGATACGCAGTATTTT.

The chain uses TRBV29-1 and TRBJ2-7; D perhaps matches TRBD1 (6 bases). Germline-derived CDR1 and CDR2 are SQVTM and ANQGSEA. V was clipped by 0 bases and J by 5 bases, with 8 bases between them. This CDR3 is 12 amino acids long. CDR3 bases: TGCAGCGTTGAAGACCGGGACAACGAGCAGTACGTC. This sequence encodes CSVEDRDNEQYV.